The rows below give T cell receptor beta chains drawn from one sample of a study of shared clonotypes between healthy human individuals. Sequencing used immunoSEQ multiplex PCR; TCRdb keeps in-frame clones, though not all of them. Altogether about 1 million clones are present, approximately 72% being singletons, with the ten largest covering about 1.4%. Sequencing was done on a sample of memory CD4+ T cells sorted from blood. The receptors were gathered from a man aged 18 to 29 in good health. CDR3s include the opening cysteine and the closing phenylalanine or tryptophan. The order of the fields is clone size, J gene, D gene, V gene, CDR3 DNA, CDR3 protein. The D gene is left open where the match is weak. Clone size, where shown, is once, few, many, or a class for clones that have expanded.

clone_size: few
j_call: TRBJ1-1
d_call: TRBD1
v_call: TRBV19
cdr3_nt: TGTGCCAGTAGTCGACGGACAGGGGAAGCTTTCTTT
cdr3_aa: CASSRRTGEAFF

clone_size: .
j_call: TRBJ2-7
d_call: .
v_call: TRBV9
cdr3_nt: TGTGCCAGCAGCGTAGAGGGACGGAGCTACGAGCAGTACTTC
cdr3_aa: CASSVEGRSYEQYF

clone_size: .
j_call: TRBJ2-5
d_call: .
v_call: TRBV6-6
cdr3_nt: TGTGCCAGCAGCCTACCCGGGGAAGAGACCCAGTACTTC
cdr3_aa: CASSLPGEETQYF

clone_size: many
j_call: TRBJ1-2
d_call: TRBD1
v_call: TRBV5-1
cdr3_nt: TGCGCCAGCAGCTTGGAAGGACAGGCCCTAGGGTATGGCTACACCTTC
cdr3_aa: CASSLEGQALGYGYTF

clone_size: .
j_call: TRBJ2-7
d_call: TRBD1
v_call: TRBV7-8
cdr3_nt: TGTGCCAGCAGCTCCCGGGACAGGGGCCCCTACGAGCAGTACTTC
cdr3_aa: CASSSRDRGPYEQYF

clone_size: .
j_call: TRBJ2-5
d_call: TRBD1
v_call: TRBV28
cdr3_nt: TGTGCCAGCAGTTGGGGACAGCACCAAGAGACCCAGTACTTC
cdr3_aa: CASSWGQHQETQYF

clone_size: .
j_call: TRBJ2-6
d_call: .
v_call: TRBV7-9
cdr3_nt: TGTGCCAGCATGATAGAATACTCTGGGGCCAACGTCCTGACTTTC
cdr3_aa: CASMIEYSGANVLTF

clone_size: .
j_call: TRBJ2-1
d_call: TRBD2
v_call: TRBV6-5
cdr3_nt: TGTGCCAGCAATTTAGCGGGAGGGCCCTACAATGAGCAGTTCTTC
cdr3_aa: CASNLAGGPYNEQFF

clone_size: .
j_call: TRBJ2-2
d_call: .
v_call: TRBV6-1
cdr3_nt: TGTGCCAGCAGTGAAAGGGGGAACACCGGGGAGCTGTTTTTT
cdr3_aa: CASSERGNTGELFF

clone_size: .
j_call: TRBJ1-1
d_call: TRBD1
v_call: TRBV29-1
cdr3_nt: TGCAGCGTTGATCGACAGGGAACGAGGAACACTGAAGCTTTCTTT
cdr3_aa: CSVDRQGTRNTEAFF

clone_size: once
j_call: TRBJ2-3
d_call: TRBD2
v_call: TRBV6-1
cdr3_nt: TGTGCCAGCAGTGAACTAGCGGGGATAGGAGATACGCAGTATTTT
cdr3_aa: CASSELAGIGDTQYF

clone_size: .
j_call: TRBJ1-1
d_call: .
v_call: TRBV30
cdr3_nt: TGTGCCTGGAGTTCCGGGGGGGGCCTCACTGAAGCTTTCTTT
cdr3_aa: CAWSSGGGLTEAFF

clone_size: .
j_call: TRBJ1-6
d_call: .
v_call: TRBV6-5
cdr3_nt: TGTGCCAGCATGAACACCGGCTCACCCCTCCACTTT
cdr3_aa: CASMNTGSPLHF

clone_size: .
j_call: TRBJ2-1
d_call: TRBD2
v_call: TRBV19
cdr3_nt: TGTGCCAGCACGGGACTAGCGGGGGGCCGGAATGAGCAGTTCTTC
cdr3_aa: CASTGLAGGRNEQFF

clone_size: .
j_call: TRBJ1-5
d_call: .
v_call: TRBV2
cdr3_nt: TGTGCCAGCAGTGTTGTGGTTCAGCCCCAGCATTTT
cdr3_aa: CASSVVVQPQHF

clone_size: .
j_call: TRBJ2-5
d_call: .
v_call: TRBV11-3
cdr3_nt: TGTGCCATCCAGACAGCCCCTTCACAAGAGACCCAGTACTTC
cdr3_aa: CAIQTAPSQETQYF

clone_size: few
j_call: TRBJ2-2
d_call: .
v_call: TRBV5-4
cdr3_nt: TGTGCCAGCAGCTTGACGACGGTTGGGGAGCTGTTTTTT
cdr3_aa: CASSLTTVGELFF

clone_size: .
j_call: TRBJ1-1
d_call: TRBD1
v_call: TRBV27
cdr3_nt: TGTGCCAGCAGTTCGCGTCGGACAGGGGCGAACACTGAAGCTTTCTTT
cdr3_aa: CASSSRRTGANTEAFF

clone_size: once
j_call: TRBJ2-1
d_call: .
v_call: TRBV9
cdr3_nt: TGTGCCAGCAGCGTAGGGCCTTCGGGGAATGAGCAGTTCTTC
cdr3_aa: CASSVGPSGNEQFF

clone_size: few
j_call: TRBJ1-1
d_call: .
v_call: TRBV30
cdr3_nt: TGTGCCTGGAGTCCGGACGGAAGGGCTGAAGCTTTCTTT
cdr3_aa: CAWSPDGRAEAFF

clone_size: .
j_call: TRBJ2-7
d_call: TRBD1
v_call: TRBV28
cdr3_nt: TGTGCCAGTAGAGCCCGGGACAGGGTCTACGAGCAGTACTTC
cdr3_aa: CASRARDRVYEQYF

clone_size: .
j_call: TRBJ1-5
d_call: .
v_call: TRBV19
cdr3_nt: TGTGCCAGTAGTGTCCAGGGTAGCAATCAGCCCCAGCATTTT
cdr3_aa: CASSVQGSNQPQHF

clone_size: few
j_call: TRBJ2-2
d_call: .
v_call: TRBV10-1
cdr3_nt: TGCGCCAGCAGTACAGGGAAGTCCGGGGAGCTGTTTTTT
cdr3_aa: CASSTGKSGELFF

clone_size: .
j_call: TRBJ2-2
d_call: .
v_call: TRBV20-1
cdr3_nt: TGCAGTGCTAGTAATAGCGGGGAGCTGTTTTTT
cdr3_aa: CSASNSGELFF

clone_size: few
j_call: TRBJ2-1
d_call: .
v_call: TRBV6-5
cdr3_nt: TGTGCCAGCGGTAAGCTCTACAATGAGCAGTTCTTC
cdr3_aa: CASGKLYNEQFF

clone_size: .
j_call: TRBJ1-2
d_call: .
v_call: TRBV19
cdr3_nt: TGTGCCAGTAAAACCGCTGGGGCAGGCTTATTAGAAGGCTACACCTTC
cdr3_aa: CASKTAGAGLLEGYTF

clone_size: .
j_call: TRBJ2-7
d_call: TRBD1
v_call: TRBV7-2
cdr3_nt: TGTGCCAGCAGCTTAAACAGGGGTCATGGGGACGAGCAGTACTTC
cdr3_aa: CASSLNRGHGDEQYF

clone_size: .
j_call: TRBJ2-1
d_call: .
v_call: TRBV5-4
cdr3_nt: TGTGCCAGCAGCCGGAGGGGTGAGCAGTTCTTC
cdr3_aa: CASSRRGEQFF

clone_size: many
j_call: TRBJ1-2
d_call: TRBD1
v_call: TRBV7-8
cdr3_nt: TGTGCCAGCAGCTTAGCAGAGGCAGGGGGAGGGTATGGCTACACCTTC
cdr3_aa: CASSLAEAGGGYGYTF

clone_size: .
j_call: TRBJ2-3
d_call: TRBD2
v_call: TRBV30
cdr3_nt: TGTGCCTGGAGCCCGGGGCTAGCGGCAGATACGCAGTATTTT
cdr3_aa: CAWSPGLAADTQYF

clone_size: .
j_call: TRBJ2-3
d_call: TRBD2
v_call: TRBV7-2
cdr3_nt: TGTGCCAGCAGCCCCCCCGGGGGGACAGATACGCAGTATTTT
cdr3_aa: CASSPPGGTDTQYF

clone_size: .
j_call: TRBJ2-5
d_call: .
v_call: TRBV6-5
cdr3_nt: TGTGCCAGCAGTTACTCGCGGGTCAGAGAGACCCAGTACTTC
cdr3_aa: CASSYSRVRETQYF

clone_size: .
j_call: TRBJ2-1
d_call: TRBD2
v_call: TRBV30
cdr3_nt: TGTGCCTGGAGTACCGGGACTAGCGTCTACAATGAGCAGTTCTTC
cdr3_aa: CAWSTGTSVYNEQFF

clone_size: .
j_call: TRBJ2-3
d_call: .
v_call: TRBV2
cdr3_nt: TGTGCCAGCAGCTACCTCTCGGCGGGAGATACGCAGTATTTT
cdr3_aa: CASSYLSAGDTQYF

clone_size: .
j_call: TRBJ1-3
d_call: TRBD1
v_call: TRBV18
cdr3_nt: TGTGCCAGCTCTCTCGGGACAGGGGCTGGAAACACCATATATTTT
cdr3_aa: CASSLGTGAGNTIYF

clone_size: .
j_call: TRBJ1-2
d_call: .
v_call: TRBV9
cdr3_nt: TGTGCCAGCAGCGTAGGGGCAGGGGAGGGTGGCTACACCTTC
cdr3_aa: CASSVGAGEGGYTF

clone_size: .
j_call: TRBJ2-1
d_call: TRBD2
v_call: TRBV18
cdr3_nt: TGTGCCAGCTCAGTAACTAGCGGGGGTAATGAGCAGTTCTTC
cdr3_aa: CASSVTSGGNEQFF

clone_size: once
j_call: TRBJ2-7
d_call: .
v_call: TRBV14
cdr3_nt: TGTGCCAGCAGCCCCCTACAGGGACCCTACGAGCAGTACTTC
cdr3_aa: CASSPLQGPYEQYF

clone_size: .
j_call: TRBJ1-4
d_call: TRBD1
v_call: TRBV7-2
cdr3_nt: TGTGCCAGCAGCCTCCAGCGCTCGACAGGGGGCAGGGATGAAAAACTGTTTTTT
cdr3_aa: CASSLQRSTGGRDEKLFF

clone_size: .
j_call: TRBJ2-3
d_call: .
v_call: TRBV19
cdr3_nt: TGTGCCAGTAGTCGCACAGATACGCAGTATTTT
cdr3_aa: CASSRTDTQYF

clone_size: .
j_call: TRBJ2-1
d_call: .
v_call: TRBV2
cdr3_nt: TGTGCCAGCACTGCCTGGATGGATGAGCAGTTCTTC
cdr3_aa: CASTAWMDEQFF

clone_size: many
j_call: TRBJ2-7
d_call: TRBD2
v_call: TRBV7-9
cdr3_nt: TGTGCCAGCAGCTTAGGGCTAGCGGGAGGGCGGCGGAACGAGCAGTACTTC
cdr3_aa: CASSLGLAGGRRNEQYF

clone_size: .
j_call: TRBJ2-3
d_call: .
v_call: TRBV5-1
cdr3_nt: TGCGCCAGCAGCTTGTCCGACCGGACGGCGGATACGCAGTATTTT
cdr3_aa: CASSLSDRTADTQYF

clone_size: .
j_call: TRBJ2-7
d_call: .
v_call: TRBV7-2
cdr3_nt: TGTGCCAGCAGCTTAGTTGGAACGCACTACGAGCAGTACTTC
cdr3_aa: CASSLVGTHYEQYF

clone_size: .
j_call: TRBJ2-1
d_call: .
v_call: TRBV9
cdr3_nt: TGTGCCAGCAGCGTAGATGGGGCAACGGTAGGTGAGCAGTTCTTC
cdr3_aa: CASSVDGATVGEQFF

clone_size: few
j_call: TRBJ2-5
d_call: .
v_call: TRBV7-3
cdr3_nt: TGTGCCAGCGCGCGGAGGACCCAAGAGACCCAGTACTTC
cdr3_aa: CASARRTQETQYF

clone_size: .
j_call: TRBJ1-1
d_call: .
v_call: TRBV28
cdr3_nt: TGTGCCAGCAGTCGAACTCTGAATCAAGCTTTCTTT
cdr3_aa: CASSRTLNQAFF

clone_size: .
j_call: TRBJ1-1
d_call: TRBD1
v_call: TRBV5-1
cdr3_nt: TGCGCCAGCAGCTCCGGACAGGGGAAAGCTTTCTTT
cdr3_aa: CASSSGQGKAFF

clone_size: many
j_call: TRBJ2-7
d_call: .
v_call: TRBV2
cdr3_nt: TGTGCCAGCAAGGACGAGGGAACCTACGAGCAGTACTTC
cdr3_aa: CASKDEGTYEQYF

clone_size: .
j_call: TRBJ1-2
d_call: .
v_call: TRBV28
cdr3_nt: TGTGCCAGCAGTTTTCTCCTACAGGGCTACACCTTC
cdr3_aa: CASSFLLQGYTF

clone_size: .
j_call: TRBJ2-2
d_call: TRBD2
v_call: TRBV25-1
cdr3_nt: TGTGCCAGCAGTGAACCTAGCGGGAGGGGTACCGGGGAGCTGTTTTTT
cdr3_aa: CASSEPSGRGTGELFF

clone_size: .
j_call: TRBJ2-7
d_call: .
v_call: TRBV2
cdr3_nt: TGTGCCAGCAAATGGGACACAACCTACGAGCAGTACTTC
cdr3_aa: CASKWDTTYEQYF

clone_size: .
j_call: TRBJ1-2
d_call: TRBD1
v_call: TRBV20-1
cdr3_nt: TGCAGTGCTAGCACAGGGGGAGGCTACACCTTC
cdr3_aa: CSASTGGGYTF

clone_size: once
j_call: TRBJ1-2
d_call: .
v_call: TRBV7-2
cdr3_nt: TGTGCCAGCAGCCCGCCAGGGGTAGGGGCCTATGGCTACACCTTC
cdr3_aa: CASSPPGVGAYGYTF

clone_size: .
j_call: TRBJ2-7
d_call: .
v_call: TRBV10-3
cdr3_nt: TGTGCCATCAGTGACTACCCACGCGAGCAGTACTTC
cdr3_aa: CAISDYPREQYF

clone_size: many
j_call: TRBJ2-2
d_call: .
v_call: TRBV4-3
cdr3_nt: TGCGCCAGCAGCCAAGAGGGGTTCGCGAACACCGGGGAGCTGTTTTTT
cdr3_aa: CASSQEGFANTGELFF

clone_size: .
j_call: TRBJ2-1
d_call: .
v_call: TRBV6-4
cdr3_nt: TGTGCCAGCAGTCGGCCAGGGACCGTTGAGCAGTTCTTC
cdr3_aa: CASSRPGTVEQFF